This entry is about one T cell receptor beta chain. Its recognized antigen is unknown. The input lacks base qualities; no much larger clone sits a single base away. These data belong to a study of T cells in narcolepsy (dated by TCRdb to 2016 to 2019). For context, the study as a whole: The study enrolled patients with narcolepsy type 1 or type 2 (NT1, NT2) together with healthy control donors. The study sought autoreactive T cells targeting hypocretin neuron self-antigens (hypocretin, TRIB2) in narcolepsy patients, using TCR Vbeta sequencing to track clonotypes in blood and CSF. General conclusions and limits of the study: Autoreactive clonotypes were reported to be detected serially in the blood of the same patients and of different patients, but not in the blood of healthy controls. Certain blood memory CD4+ repertoires from patients and controls had no sequences that matched autoreactive T cell clones. In plots comparing CSF and blood CD4+ T cell clonotypes from the same patient, HCRT-specific and TRIB2-specific autoreactive clonotypes were highlighted. Patients and controls had comparable numbers of sequenced blood memory CD4+ clonotypes, averaging about 37,000 and 33,000, respectively.

From cysteine to phenylalanine, the CDR3 is 15 amino acids long. Kept here is only the CDR3 DNA, which spans 45 bases and is read in frame from base 1. The CDR1 and CDR2 encoded by the germline V gene are SGHDT and YYEEEE. The germline V and J ends show losses of 4 bases and 2 bases respectively, and no gene match explains 3 bases of the junction. For TCR Vbeta sequencing, memory CD4+ T cells were sorted ex vivo from the peripheral blood of narcolepsy patients and healthy controls. The library was built by means of the immunoSEQ multiplex PCR assay. TCRdb obtained this table from immuneACCESS and retained in-frame rearrangements with V and J assigned. These tables miss some clones; where compared with another copy, unresolved V genes account for less than half of the shortfall, and the remainder is unexplained. Within this sample are about 33,000 clones, with around 80% of them counted one time only. The leading ten clones occupy roughly 1.3% of the sample.

The TCR comes from a human donor with narcolepsy. The receptor chain draws on TRBV5-6 and TRBJ2-2, and TRBD1 matches 9 of the central bases. The sequenced sample consisted of CD45RA- memory CD4+ T cells from PBMCs. Interpreted using the paper, the cell subset or site label stands for: memory T cells sorted ex vivo from peripheral blood. The CDR3 has the sequence CASSPDRGNTGELFF. The sequence in DNA is TGTGCCAGCAGCCCGGACAGGGGAAACACCGGGGAGCTGTTTTTT.